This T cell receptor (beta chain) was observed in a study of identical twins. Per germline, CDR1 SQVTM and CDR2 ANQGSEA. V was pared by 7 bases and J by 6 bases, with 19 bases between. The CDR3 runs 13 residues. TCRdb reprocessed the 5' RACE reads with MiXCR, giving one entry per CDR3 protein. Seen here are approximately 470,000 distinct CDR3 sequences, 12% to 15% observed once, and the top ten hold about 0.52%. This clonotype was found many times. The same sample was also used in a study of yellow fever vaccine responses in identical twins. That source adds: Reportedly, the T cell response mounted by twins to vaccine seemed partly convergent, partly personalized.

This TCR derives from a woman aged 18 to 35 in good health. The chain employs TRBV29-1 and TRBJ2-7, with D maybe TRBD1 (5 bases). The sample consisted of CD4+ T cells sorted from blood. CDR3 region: CSGTQGFSSEQYF. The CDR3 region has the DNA TGCAGCGGAACCCAGGGTTTCTCTTCCGAGCAGTACTTC.